This T cell receptor beta chain was retrieved from a study of identifying expanded T cells in peripheral blood. Comments on this clone: Its antigen remains unknown.

Study outcomes and limitations: Approximately 1.2 clones differed between technical replicates, versus about 15 and 19 over time.

Measured with immunoSEQ multiplex PCR; TCRdb has only the in-frame clones, and not every one. The sample consists of 50,000 to 70,000 clones, approximately 89% of them appearing once. The ends were cut back, 2 bases at V and 2 bases at J, with 3 bases in the middle. In germline, CDR1 is MDHEN, CDR2 SYDVKM. This CDR3 contains 12 residues. The origin of this receptor is a person aged 18 to 75 in good health. The chain combines TRBV28 with TRBJ2-5, with D unresolved. Sequenced input: blood. The DNA for the CDR3 is TGTGCCAGCAGTTTAGGTCAAGAGACCCAGTACTTC. Translation gives CASSLGQETQYF.